The 20 T cell receptor beta chains in this list originate from one sample, sequenced in a study of shared clonotypes between healthy human individuals. TCRdb keeps only in-frame clones here, not all; method: immunoSEQ multiplex PCR. Found here are just over 2,000,000 clones, 90% to 95% of them singletons; the top ten hold 0.13%. Sequenced input: naive CD4+ T cells sorted from blood. Subset in this sample: CD45RA+ positively selected. The receptors shown here come from a man in his late teens or twenties in good health.

This clone was observed a single time. V gene TRBV9 combines with J gene TRBJ1-1; D is ambiguous. Germline V gene sequence: CDR1 SGDLS, CDR2 YYNGEE. The CDR3 loop spans 15 amino acids. The V gene lost 4 bases and the J gene lost 3 bases, with 16 bases spanning the gap. The CDR3 loop is CASSPSAGRDTEAFF. As DNA, the CDR3 is TGTGCCAGCAGCCCCTCGGCGGGGAGGGACACTGAAGCTTTCTTT. The variable domain in full, completed from reference TRBV9 and TRBJ1-1, reads DSGVTQTPKHLITATGQRVTLRCSPRSGDLSVYWYQQSLDQGLQFLIQYYNGEERAKGNILERFSAQQFPDLHSELNLSSLELGDSALYFCASSPSAGRDTEAFFGQGTRLTVV.

V is TRBV5-4 and J is TRBJ2-5, with 11 bases that match TRBD2. The V gene's germline CDR1 is SGHNT and CDR2 YYREEE (reference sequence). The V and J ends lost 4 bases and 4 bases, in that order; junction bases with no gene match: 6. The CDR3 is 15 amino acids. CDR3 nucleotides: TGTGCCAGCAGCCCCGCTAGCGGGGGGATAGAGACCCAGTACTTC. Protein sequence: CASSPASGGIETQYF.

The V gene is TRBV18, the J gene TRBJ2-2, with D maybe TRBD1 (5 bases). CDR1 and CDR2 from the germline V gene are KGHSH and LQKENI. Trimming stripped 1 base from V and 6 bases from J, with 6 bases between. This CDR3 contains 13 residues. Here the CDR3 reads CASSPRGAGELFF. Here the CDR3 DNA reads TGTGCCAGCTCACCACGGGGCGCCGGGGAGCTGTTTTTT.

The chain carries TRBV25-1 and TRBJ1-6, with D unresolved. The CDR3 loop spans 13 amino acids. CDR1 is MGHDK and CDR2 is SYGVNS in the germline V gene. Trimming took off 9 bases at V and 8 bases at J, with 14 bases between the two ends. This CDR3 is CASWVGVYSPLHF. The CDR3 region has the DNA TGTGCCAGTTGGGTAGGCGTTTATTCACCCCTCCACTTT.

This sequence joins TRBV4-2 and TRBJ2-2; 7 nucleotides line up with TRBD1. V lost 0 bases and J lost 4; bases outside the gene matches: 2. The CDR3 covers 15 residues. Germline CDR1 is LGHNA and CDR2 is YNFKEQ. In DNA form, the CDR3 reads TGTGCCAGCAGCCAAGAGGGACAGCGCACCGGGGAGCTGTTTTTT. Amino acids: CASSQEGQRTGELFF.

The chain links TRBV13 to TRBJ2-5; a possible D gene is TRBD1 (5 bases). The ends were cut back, 4 bases at V and 4 bases at J, with 13 bases in the middle. Germline V gives CDR1 PRHDT, CDR2 FYEKMQ (reference sequence). The CDR3 has 14 amino acids. The CDR3 is CASSSYQGRETQYF. The DNA for the CDR3 is TGTGCCAGCAGCTCGTACCAGGGTCGAGAGACCCAGTACTTC.

This chain links TRBV6-1 with TRBJ2-7, with 9 bases lining up with TRBD1. V dropped 3 bases and J dropped 3; count of bases not matched to a gene: 3. The germline V gene encodes CDR1 MNHNS and CDR2 SASEGT. This CDR3 spans 14 amino acids. The CDR3 sequence is CASSDRQGDYEQYF. The CDR3 DNA is TGTGCCAGCAGTGACCGACAGGGGGACTACGAGCAGTACTTC.

The V call is TRBV10-3, the J call TRBJ2-7, with TRBD2 identical over 7 bases. The J segment lost 2 bases and the V segment lost 4 bases, leaving 8 bases of the junction unmatched. Germline V gene sequence: CDR1 ENHRY, CDR2 SYGVKD. CDR3 length equals 15 residues. In DNA form, the CDR3 reads TGTGCCATCAGTGGGACGGGGGGTCCGGCCTACGAGCAGTACTTC. Translating it yields CAISGTGGPAYEQYF.

The gene calls are TRBV10-3 and TRBJ2-2; 7 positions agree with TRBD1. The length of the CDR3 is 15 residues. Germline CDR1 reads ENHRY; CDR2 reads SYGVKD. With V trimmed by 6 bases and J by 0 bases, 4 bases remained unmatched. The CDR3 loop reads CAIRGTASNTGELFF. For the CDR3, the DNA is TGTGCCATCAGAGGGACAGCCTCGAACACCGGGGAGCTGTTTTTT.

The CDR3 DNA is TGTGCCAGCTCAACCGGGACAGGGCCTCTATACGAGCAGTACTTC. Translation gives CASSTGTGPLYEQYF. The chain employs TRBV18 and TRBJ2-7, with 9 positions matching TRBD1. CDR1 is KGHSH, CDR2 LQKENI, per germline. The length of the CDR3 is 15 residues. Trimming cost V 5 bases and J 4 bases; bases outside gene matches: 9.

The chain carries TRBV10-3 and TRBJ2-7; D might be TRBD2 (5 bases). V was pared by 2 bases and J by 1 base, with 12 bases between. The germline V gene has CDR1 ENHRY and CDR2 SYGVKD. This CDR3 comprises 15 residues. For the CDR3, the DNA is TGTGCCATCAGTGAGGGACTGGAGAAATCCTACGAGCAGTACTTC. It is translated as CAISEGLEKSYEQYF.

The gene calls are TRBV7-9 and TRBJ2-1; a possible D gene is TRBD2 (5 bases). This CDR3 has 19 amino acids. The germline V and J ends were trimmed by 5 bases and 8 bases, with 31 bases remaining between them. Germline CDR1 SEHNR, CDR2 FQNEAQ (reference sequence). CDR3 DNA: TGTGCCAGCAGCCCGCGAGCCCCGCCTTTCCCGGGGTCTATCCATGAGCAGTTCTTC. Encoded protein: CASSPRAPPFPGSIHEQFF.

The chain uses TRBV27 and TRBJ2-3; TRBD2 agrees at 7 bases. Trimming at V came to 3 bases and at J to 2 bases, leaving 14 bases not matched to a gene. There are 18 residues in the CDR3. Germline V gene lookup returns CDR1 MNHEY and CDR2 SMNVEV (reference sequence). This CDR3 reads CASSFLASGSKYTDTQYF. The CDR3 region has the DNA TGTGCCAGCAGTTTTCTAGCTAGCGGATCAAAATACACAGATACGCAGTATTTT.

The chain combines TRBV10-3 with TRBJ1-5; D may be TRBD1 (6 bases). Germline CDR1 is ENHRY and CDR2 is SYGVKD. The CDR3 is 15 residues long. V lost 5 bases and J 3 bases, leaving 14 bases between the germline ends. CDR3 sequence reads: CAISSDRHHNQPQHF. The CDR3 nucleotides read TGTGCCATCAGTTCCGACAGGCATCACAATCAGCCCCAGCATTTT.

This chain joins TRBV28 and TRBJ1-3, with TRBD1 as a possible D gene (5 bases). Trimming cost V 6 bases and J 0 bases, with 12 bases left between them. The CDR3 sequence is 15 residues long. From germline, CDR1 is MDHEN and CDR2 SYDVKM. This chain's CDR3 is CASRGTADSGNTIYF. CDR3 bases: TGTGCCAGCAGAGGGACTGCCGACTCTGGAAACACCATATATTTT. The full variable domain, completed using reference TRBV28 and TRBJ1-3, is DVKVTQSSRYLVKRTGEKVFLECVQDMDHENMFWYRQDPGLGLRLIYFSYDVKMKEKGDIPEGYSVSREKKERFSLILESASTNQTSMYLCASRGTADSGNTIYFGEGSWLTVV.

A single count supports this clone. A much larger clone lies one base from this, so it may be a read error. Other DNA variants within this sample encode the same CDR3. CDR3 bases: TGCGCCAGCAGCTTAACAGAACTCCAAGAGACCCAGTACTTC. The encoded protein is CASSLTELQETQYF. The chain combines TRBV7-9 with TRBJ2-5; D is undetermined. CDR3 length: 14 amino acids. Germline values: CDR1 SEHNR, CDR2 FQNEAQ (reference sequence).

This chain connects TRBV5-1 to TRBJ2-2, with 7 nucleotides matching TRBD1. This CDR3 has 15 residues. Germline V CDR1 and CDR2: SGHRS, YFSETQ. Trimming took 7 bases from V and 4 from J; bases not matched to a gene: 10. The CDR3: CASSRTGDGTGELFF. CDR3 sequence (DNA): TGCGCCAGCTCGAGAACAGGGGACGGCACCGGGGAGCTGTTTTTT.

The chain carries TRBV5-1 and TRBJ2-7, with TRBD2 identical over 7 bases. This CDR3 region has 19 residues. Germline V gives CDR1 SGHRS, CDR2 YFSETQ. V shed 5 bases, J shed 4 bases, and the junction held 24 bases outside the gene matches. The CDR3 sequence: CASRPEGRGRVKGSYEQYF. Here the CDR3 DNA reads TGCGCCAGCAGACCGGAGGGGAGGGGCCGGGTGAAAGGAAGTTACGAGCAGTACTTC. Combining the CDR3 with reference TRBV5-1 and TRBJ2-7 gives the whole variable domain KAGVTQTPRYLIKTRGQQVTLSCSPISGHRSVSWYQQTPGQGLQFLFEYFSETQRNKGNFPGRFSGRQFSNSRSEMNVSTLELGDSALYLCASRPEGRGRVKGSYEQYFGPGTRLTVT.

Comments on this clone: This same CDR3 is encoded by further DNA sequences in the sample. The rearrangement uses TRBV2 and TRBJ2-5; no clear D gene. The germline CDR1 and CDR2 sequences are SNHLY and FYNNEI. The CDR3 totals 13 residues. The V and J ends lost 4 bases and 1 base respectively, with 7 bases between them. The CDR3 DNA follows: TGTGCCAGCAGTGGGCAGATCCAAGAGACCCAGTACTTC. This encodes CASSGQIQETQYF.

The chain couples TRBV28 to TRBJ2-3; 8 bases are a match to TRBD1. V was clipped by 6 bases and J by 3 bases; unmatched bases: 8. CDR1 is MDHEN, CDR2 SYDVKM, per germline. This CDR3 has 15 amino acids. The CDR3 DNA follows: TGTGCCAGCAGCCCTACAGGGGGTAAGACAGATACGCAGTATTTT. Its protein product is CASSPTGGKTDTQYF.